This is a list of T cell receptor beta chains from one sample in a study of radiotherapy plus CTLA-4 blockade in lung cancer. Sequencing used immunoSEQ multiplex PCR; TCRdb keeps in-frame clones, though not all of them. This repertoire shows 60,000 to 85,000 clones, roughly 86% found once; its top ten account for about 0.95%. Sequencing used peripheral blood, obtained from a patient treated with radiotherapy plus ipilimumab. The source is a human donor with non-small cell lung cancer who had stable disease on radiotherapy plus ipilimumab. Both conserved end residues are part of each CDR3. Each record gives: J gene, clone size, V gene, D gene, CDR3 DNA, CDR3 protein. The D gene is left open where the match is weak. A clone size is listed for some rows: how often the clone was seen (once, few, many), or a class if it is expanded.

>TRBJ1-4|-|TRBV4-1|-
TGCGCCAGCAGCTACCGCACAATTAATGAAAAACTGTTTTTT
CASSYRTINEKLFF
>TRBJ1-1|-|TRBV28|-
TGTGCCAGCAGTCCGGGATCCCGGTACACTGAAGCTTTCTTT
CASSPGSRYTEAFF
>TRBJ1-5|few|TRBV19|-
TGTGCCAGTAGTCACAGACAGAGAGGGAGCAATCAGCCCCAGCATTTT
CASSHRQRGSNQPQHF
>TRBJ2-7|once|TRBV6-1|TRBD2
TGTGCCAGCAGTGGGGCGGGAGAGAGCTCCTACGAGCAGTACTTC
CASSGAGESSYEQYF
>TRBJ2-1|-|TRBV11-2|-
TGTGCCAGCAGCCCCGGACCTGTAACGGGCAATGAGCAGTTCTTC
CASSPGPVTGNEQFF
>TRBJ1-6|-|TRBV2|-
TGTGCCAGCAACAGACAGGCCAATTCACCCCTCCACTTT
CASNRQANSPLHF
>TRBJ2-2|-|TRBV9|TRBD2
TGTGCCAGCAGCGTAGCTAGCGGGGCCACCGGGGAGCTGTTTTTT
CASSVASGATGELFF
>TRBJ1-2|-|TRBV14|-
TGTGCCAGCAGCCTAGCGAAACACCGGGGGGGCTACACCTTC
CASSLAKHRGGYTF
>TRBJ2-3|-|TRBV5-1|-
TGCGCCAGCAGCTTCACAGATACGCAGTATTTT
CASSFTDTQYF
>TRBJ2-2|-|TRBV19|-
TGTGCCAGTAATCCTAGCGCGAACACCGGGGAGCTGTTTTTT
CASNPSANTGELFF
>TRBJ1-6|-|TRBV6-5|-
TGTGCCAGCAGAAACTTGAATAATTCACCCCTCCACTTT
CASRNLNNSPLHF
>TRBJ2-7|-|TRBV2|-
TGTGCCAGCAGGCCCGGGACCCCGGAGGAGCAGTACTTC
CASRPGTPEEQYF
>TRBJ2-1|-|TRBV10-2|TRBD2
TGCGCCAGCAGTCGGGGCGGGAGTAGTAATGAGCAGTTCTTC
CASSRGGSSNEQFF
>TRBJ2-5|-|TRBV18|-
TGTGCCAGCTCACCACACAGCCAAGAGACCCAGTACTTC
CASSPHSQETQYF
>TRBJ2-3|few|TRBV7-9|TRBD2
TGTGCCAGCAGCTTCCTAGCGGGGGGCACAGATACGCAGTATTTT
CASSFLAGGTDTQYF
>TRBJ1-3|-|TRBV10-1|-
TGCGCCAGCAGTGAGCACGGGAGCCCTGGAAACACCATATATTTT
CASSEHGSPGNTIYF
>TRBJ1-1|-|TRBV29-1|-
TGCAGCGTCGCCCCCCTTGCTGAAGCTTTCTTT
CSVAPLAEAFF
>TRBJ1-2|-|TRBV19|TRBD1
TGTGCCAGTAGTACCCCCCGGGACAGAACCTATGGCTACACCTTC
CASSTPRDRTYGYTF
>TRBJ1-5|once|TRBV19|-
TGTGCCAGTAGTATCCGGGACCTCACTAACTCCCAGCATTTT
CASSIRDLTNSQHF
>TRBJ2-7|few|TRBV10-1|-
TGCGCCAGCAGTTCCTCTTTCTACGAGCAGTACTTC
CASSSSFYEQYF
>TRBJ2-1|-|TRBV19|TRBD2
TGTGCCAGTAGTATATGGCGGGAGGGTTACAATGAGCAGTTCTTC
CASSIWREGYNEQFF
>TRBJ2-7|few|TRBV28|-
TGTGTCCAAACAGCCAGCACCCGCCAGCAGTCACCCTACGAGCAGTACTTC
CVQTASTRQQSPYEQYF
>TRBJ2-3|-|TRBV10-2|TRBD1
TGCGCCAGCAGTGAGCCACGAGGCGGCAGGGGGCAATTGGATACGCAGTATTTT
CASSEPRGGRGQLDTQYF
>TRBJ2-7|-|TRBV30|-
TGTGCCTGGAAAATGAAGGGGTGGAAAGTGAGGGCGATATCCTACGAGCAGTACTTC
CAWKMKGWKVRAISYEQYF
>TRBJ2-7|-|TRBV5-1|-
TGCGCCAGCAGCCCACAGGGTTACGAGCAGTACTTC
CASSPQGYEQYF
>TRBJ2-5|-|TRBV27|TRBD1
TGTGCCAGCAGTCGGACAGGGGGCTTTAGAGAGACCCAGTACTTC
CASSRTGGFRETQYF
>TRBJ2-7|once|TRBV5-1|TRBD2
TGCGCCAGCAGCTATGGGACTAGCGGGAGCTACGAGCAGTACTTC
CASSYGTSGSYEQYF
>TRBJ1-2|-|TRBV9|-
TGTGCCAGCACCCCTAGGGGGGCCGATGGCTACACCTTC
CASTPRGADGYTF
>TRBJ1-5|-|TRBV7-2|-
TGTGCCAGCAGCTTAGACAGGAACGTCAATCAGCCCCAGCATTTT
CASSLDRNVNQPQHF
>TRBJ2-2|-|TRBV9|-
TGTGCCAGCACCCCCGGGGGTGGCCTAACCACCGGGGAGCTGTTTTTT
CASTPGGGLTTGELFF
>TRBJ1-1|-|TRBV25-1|TRBD1
TGTGCCAGCGCGGACAGGGGGCGTGGAACTGAAGCTTTCTTT
CASADRGRGTEAFF
>TRBJ1-2|-|TRBV30|-
TGTGCCTGGAGTGCCGTAACCTTC
CAWSAVTF
>TRBJ2-5|-|TRBV11-2|TRBD2
TGTGCCAGCAGCCAGACTAGCCCCTCGGAGACCCAGTACTTC
CASSQTSPSETQYF
>TRBJ1-5|-|TRBV5-8|-
TGTGCCAGCAGCACAGGGACCGTCTATAGCAATCAGCCCCAGCATTTT
CASSTGTVYSNQPQHF
>TRBJ1-2|once|TRBV6-5|TRBD1
TGTGCCAGCAGTGACAGGGTACGGTATGGCTACACCTTC
CASSDRVRYGYTF
>TRBJ1-2|-|TRBV5-1|-
TGCGCCAGCAGCTTGGAGGGTTCGTCTGGCTACACCTTC
CASSLEGSSGYTF
>TRBJ2-1|-|TRBV6-1|TRBD2
TGTGCCAGCAGTGTGGGACTAGCGGGTGGGGACAATGAGCAGTTCTTC
CASSVGLAGGDNEQFF
>TRBJ1-1|-|TRBV4-1|-
TGCGCCAGCAGCCAAGATCGGAACACTGAAGCTTTCTTT
CASSQDRNTEAFF
>TRBJ2-2|once|TRBV9|TRBD2
TGTGCCAGCAGCGTAACTTCTAGCGGGAGATCCGGGGAGCTGTTTTTT
CASSVTSSGRSGELFF
>TRBJ1-1|-|TRBV18|-
TGTGCCAGCTCACCACGGGGTAAGGGCACTGAAGCTTTCTTT
CASSPRGKGTEAFF
>TRBJ2-2|once|TRBV6-4|-
TGTGCCAGCAGTGCCGAAGCGGCGAACACCGGGGAGCTGTTTTTT
CASSAEAANTGELFF
>TRBJ1-1|-|TRBV14|-
TGTGCCAGCAGCCAAGATAGGGGCACCGTGGGGGGCGCCGAGAACACTGAAGCTTTCTTT
CASSQDRGTVGGAENTEAFF
>TRBJ1-5|-|TRBV7-8|-
TGTGCCAGCAGCTCGGACAGACATGGGGGCAATCAGCCCCAGCATTTT
CASSSDRHGGNQPQHF
>TRBJ2-3|-|TRBV5-4|-
TGTGCCAGCAGCTTCTCCGTCCGGGGGAGCACAGATACGCAGTATTTT
CASSFSVRGSTDTQYF
>TRBJ2-7|-|TRBV27|-
TGTGCCAGCAGTTTGAGGCGGCAGGGCCTCTTCTACGAGCAGTACTTC
CASSLRRQGLFYEQYF
>TRBJ1-5|-|TRBV28|TRBD1
TGTGCCAGCAGCCCCGGGACAGGGGGGACCTATAGCAATCAGCCCCAGCATTTT
CASSPGTGGTYSNQPQHF
>TRBJ1-2|-|TRBV5-1|-
TGCGCCAGCAGCTCACAGGGCCCTGGGTTTGGCTACACCTTC
CASSSQGPGFGYTF
>TRBJ1-4|-|TRBV5-4|-
TGTGCCAGCAGCTTGGCCGGCCAGGGAGGAGTAAAACTGTTTTTT
CASSLAGQGGVKLFF
>TRBJ2-6|once|TRBV19|-
TGTGCCAGTAGTACAGGGGGGGGATCTGGGGCCAACGTCCTGACTTTC
CASSTGGGSGANVLTF
>TRBJ2-3|-|TRBV6-1|TRBD2
TGTGCCAGCAGTCTAGCGGGGGCGGATACGCAGTATTTT
CASSLAGADTQYF
>TRBJ1-1|-|TRBV28|TRBD1
TGTGCCAGCAGTTTGGCGGGACAGGCCTCGAACACTGAAGCTTTCTTT
CASSLAGQASNTEAFF
>TRBJ2-7|-|TRBV7-9|-
TGTGCCAGCAGCTTAATGGGTCTAGATGGGGACGAGCAGTACTTC
CASSLMGLDGDEQYF
>TRBJ1-5|-|TRBV9|-
TGTGCCAGCAGCGTAGGAGGGCTTAGCAATCAGCCCCAGCATTTT
CASSVGGLSNQPQHF